This T cell receptor (beta chain) was observed in a study of vaccination and CD4 T cells after COVID-19. Study-wide results and caveats: Of the reactive clones in convalescent patients, a median around 90% showed up only post-vaccination.

To note about this clonotype: Its matching antigen is unknown.

This CDR3 is built from 17 residues. Germline CDR1 LNHDA, CDR2 SQIVND (reference sequence). V lost 5 bases and J lost 9; bases outside the gene matches: 12. Sequenced with the Oncomine TCR Beta short-read assay was DNA taken from cultured CD4+ T cells. Via MiXCR, TCRdb re-called the PCR reads, giving one row per CDR3 protein. The sample carries several thousand distinct CDR3 sequences, roughly 43% recorded once. As to treatment: roughly 10-day PBMC culture with coronavirus spike peptide pools or control peptides (ViraFEST assay). CD4+ T cells that came from the unexposed donor were collected before the COVID-19 pandemic (2011-2018).

This clonotype originated in a human donor in good health. The chain carries TRBV19 and TRBJ1-6, with 11 bases matching TRBD1. The specimen was CD4+ T cells from blood, cultured in vitro. The CDR3 DNA reads as TGTGCCAGTAGTCAAGACAGGACAGGGGGCGGCAGTTCACCCCTCCACTTT. It specifies CASSQDRTGGGSSPLHF.